These 22 T cell receptor beta chains came from one sample sequenced in a study of tissue T cells after allogeneic stem cell transplantation. The time point was: mouse harvest day 7 after allogeneic transplant. The graft held 10^6 splenic CD5+ T cells and 10^7 T-cell-depleted bone marrow cells. Sequencing was performed with immunoSEQ multiplex PCR; in TCRdb, only in-frame clones are kept and a portion is missing. Of fewer than 1,500 clones listed, roughly 60% were seen once; the top ten hold less than 20%. The sequenced sample consisted of liver tissue. All receptors derive from a female BALB/c mouse given C57BL/6 T cells with graft-versus-host disease after an allogeneic hematopoietic cell transplant.

Comment on this clone: The gene symbols are mouse symbols. The CDR3 extends 1 residue past the end of the read, so its final part is completed from the germline J gene. The V gene is TRBV26, the J gene TRBJ1-1; tentatively, D is TRBD1 (6 bases). With 2 bases removed from V and 0 bases from J, the gap between germline ends came to 7 bases. The CDR3 runs to 14 residues. CDR1 and CDR2 from the germline V gene are KGHPV and FQNQEV (reference sequence). The DNA read from the CDR3 is TGTGCCAGCAGTCTGGGGACAACAAACACAGAAGTCTTC. Its translation: CASSLGTTNTEVF. The whole CDR3 is CASSLGTTNTEVFF.

Notes on this clone: Gene names refer to mouse genes. The sequence runs out 1 residue before the end of the CDR3; the remainder is reconstructed from the germline J gene. The chain links TRBV19 to TRBJ2-3; D is possibly TRBD2 (6 bases). V lost 1 base and J 2 bases, leaving 8 bases between the germline ends. There are 14 residues in the CDR3. Germline V gene sequence: CDR1 FNHDT, CDR2 SITEND (reference sequence). The CDR3 reads CASSIWTVAETLYF. The CDR3 DNA, read in part, is TGTGCCAGCAGTATATGGACTGTTGCAGAAACGCTGTAT.

A few counts support this clone. Gene names refer to mouse genes. The CDR3 goes on 1 residue after the read ends, and that part is filled in from the germline J gene. The V gene is TRBV26, the J gene TRBJ1-3, with unresolved D. The length of the CDR3 is 15 residues. The V and J ends lost 3 bases and 0 bases respectively, with 9 bases between them. Germline V gene sequence: CDR1 KGHPV, CDR2 FQNQEV (reference sequence). The sequenced CDR3 bases are TGTGCCAGCAGTCTCCAAATAAATTCTGGAAATACGCTCTAT. Its translation is CASSLQINSGNTLY. In full, the CDR3 reads CASSLQINSGNTLYF.

A few counts support this clone. Each gene name is a mouse one. The CDR3 end falls 1 residue outside the read, so it is completed with the germline J gene. The chain is built from TRBV26 and TRBJ1-2, with TRBD1 identical over 9 bases. CDR3 length: 14 amino acids. Per the germline V gene, CDR1 is KGHPV and CDR2 is FQNQEV (reference sequence). V shed 4 bases and J 3 bases; nucleotides not matched to a gene: 3. The CDR3 loop reads CASSRDREDSDYTF. The CDR3 bases that were read are TGTGCCAGCAGTCGGGACAGGGAAGACTCCGACTACACC.

A remark on this clone: Germline and genes: mouse. Read data end 1 residue before the CDR3 end; the end is taken from the germline J gene. This chain links TRBV12-1 with TRBJ1-6; no definite D call. TRBJ1-6 qualifies as an ORF whose function is uncertain. In germline, CDR1 is SGHSN, CDR2 HYEKVE. CDR3 size: 15 residues. V shed 0 bases and J shed 0 bases, with 5 bases lying between them. This CDR3 is CASSLMGSYNSPLYF. Incomplete CDR3 DNA: TGTGCCAGCTCTCTCATGGGTTCCTATAATTCGCCCCTCTAC.

With regard to this clone: Mouse gene names apply. Read coverage stops 1 residue before the CDR3 terminus; the germline J gene supplies the remainder. The chain combines TRBV26 with TRBJ2-5, with 8 bases matching TRBD2. Germline CDR1 KGHPV, CDR2 FQNQEV (reference sequence). The CDR3 totals 16 residues. V lost 0 bases, J lost 0 bases, and 2 bases stayed unmatched. CDR3 sequence: CASSLSWGANQDTQYF. The covered CDR3 bases are TGTGCCAGCAGTCTGTCCTGGGGGGCTAACCAAGACACCCAGTAC.

Comment on this clone: Genes here carry mouse names. The read ends 1 residue shy of where the CDR3 ends; the end is completed using the germline J gene. The chain carries TRBV26 and TRBJ2-3; 9 nucleotides agree with TRBD1. Germline assignment: CDR1 KGHPV and CDR2 FQNQEV (reference sequence). The CDR3 has 13 amino acids. The V segment lost 7 bases and the J segment 4 bases; nucleotides outside the gene matches: 3. CDR3 amino acids: CASMGQGTETLYF. CDR3 bases read: TGTGCCAGCATGGGACAGGGCACAGAAACGCTGTAT.

As regards this clone: Germline and genes here are mouse. The read is 1 residue too short to cover the CDR3 end, so that end is filled in from the germline J gene. V usage is TRBV15 and J usage is TRBJ2-1; 11 bases map to TRBD2. From germline, CDR1 is SGHND and CDR2 FRSKSL. The junction had 2 bases not matched to a gene; V was cut back by 5 bases and J by 2 bases. The CDR3 extends over 15 amino acids. The sequenced CDR3 bases are TGTGCCAGCAGTCGACTGGGGGGGTACTATGCTGAGCAGTTC. Protein: CASSRLGGYYAEQF. The full-length CDR3 reads as CASSRLGGYYAEQFF.

Concerning this clone itself: The gene symbols are mouse symbols. The CDR3 end falls 1 residue outside the read, so it is completed with the germline J gene. The J gene is TRBJ1-1, the V gene TRBV23; TRBD1, the table's D call, lacks a check against the DNA. The CDR3 length is 11 residues. The germline CDR1 and CDR2 sequences are KGHTA and FQNQQP. CDR3 DNA, as far as it was read: TGCTCCAGCAGACAGGGGGCTGAAGTCTTC. It is translated as CSSRQGAEVF. The full CDR3 reads CSSRQGAEVFF.

As regards this clone: Here the gene names and germline are mouse. The read falls 1 residue short of the CDR3 end, and the missing part is taken from the germline J gene. The chain combines TRBV26 with TRBJ2-5, with unresolved D. The CDR3 loop spans 11 amino acids. The V gene lost 3 bases and the J gene lost 5 bases, with 3 bases spanning the gap. Germline V lookup: CDR1 KGHPV, CDR2 FQNQEV (reference sequence). CDR3 DNA, as far as it was read: TGTGCCAGCAGTCTCCGAGACACCCAGTAC. Its protein is CASSLRDTQY. The CDR3 reads in full as CASSLRDTQYF.

As for this clone: Mouse gene names and germline throughout. The DNA read from the CDR3 is TGTGCCAGCAGCCCCTCGACTGGGGGGGGCTATGAACAGTAC. It codes for CASSPSTGGGYEQY. The whole CDR3 protein reads CASSPSTGGGYEQYF. This chain connects TRBV3 to TRBJ2-7, with 11 positions matching TRBD2. The sequenced fragment ends 1 residue before the CDR3 boundary, so the rest is inferred from the germline J gene. The V gene's germline CDR1 is SNHLY and CDR2 FYNGKV (reference sequence). The CDR3 is 15 amino acids. The V gene end was trimmed by 5 bases and the J gene end by 3 bases; junction bases not matched to a gene: 6.

A few counts support this clone. Mouse germline and gene names are used. The read terminates 1 residue before the CDR3 end, so the remaining end is supplied by the germline J gene. The V call is TRBV4, the J call TRBJ2-7, with 7 bases matching TRBD2. The length of the CDR3 is 12 residues. Germline V CDR1 and CDR2: LGHDT, YNNKQL (reference sequence). V lost 4 bases, J lost 6 bases, and 3 bases stayed unmatched. The DNA read from the CDR3 is TGTGCCAGCAGCTCGACTGGGTGTGAACAGTAC. Encoded protein: CASSSTGCEQY. The entire CDR3 is CASSSTGCEQYF.

Sample share makes this clone large. Gene names and germline match the mouse. The sequenced fragment ends 1 residue before the CDR3 boundary, so the rest is inferred from the germline J gene. The chain is built from TRBV19 and TRBJ2-1; D gene unclear. Trimming took 1 base from V and 0 from J, leaving 5 bases between them. CDR1 is FNHDT and CDR2 is SITEND in the germline V gene (reference sequence). CDR3 length: 14 amino acids. The CDR3 is CASSIRNNYAEQFF. CDR3 DNA, as far as it was read: TGTGCCAGCAGTATAAGAAATAACTATGCTGAGCAGTTC. Drawing the rest from reference TRBV19 and TRBJ2-1, the complete variable domain is GGIITQTPKFLIGQEGQKLTLKCQQNFNHDTMYWYRQDSGKGLRLIYYSITENDLQKGDLSEGYDASREKKSSFSLTVTSAQKNEMAVFLCASSIRNNYAEQFFGPGTRLTVL.

Concerning this clone itself: Gene names are mouse gene names. Read sequence stops 1 residue before the CDR3 end, and the germline J gene provides the missing end. The rearrangement uses TRBV1 and TRBJ2-4, with 7 bases aligning to TRBD1. V was clipped by 5 bases and J by 3 bases; unmatched bases: 5. Germline lookup yields CDR1 NSQYPW and CDR2 LRSPGD (reference sequence). This CDR3 has 14 residues. The CDR3 bases that were read are TGCACCTGCAGTTTCCGACAGGGACAAAACACCTTGTAC. Its translation is CTCSFRQGQNTLY. The entire CDR3 reads CTCSFRQGQNTLYF.

In its sample, this clone was seen a few times. These gene names are mouse names. The CDR3 extends 1 residue past the end of the read, so its final part is completed from the germline J gene. The V and J genes are TRBV4 and TRBJ2-7, with 8 positions matching TRBD1. CDR1 and CDR2 (germline): LGHDT, YNNKQL (reference sequence). The CDR3 spans 13 residues. Germline trimming cut 5 bases from V and 7 bases from J; bases unmatched to any gene: 7. The sequenced CDR3 bases are TGTGCCAGCAGCCTATCAGGGGGCTGGGAACAGTAC. Its translation: CASSLSGGWEQY. The CDR3, in full, reads CASSLSGGWEQYF.

Relative to its sample, this clone is large. Gene names refer to mouse genes. The DNA read from the CDR3 is TGTGCAAGCAGCTTAGGAGGGGACTATGAACAGTAC. Translation: CASSLGGDYEQY. The CDR3, in full, reads CASSLGGDYEQYF. This chain links TRBV16 with TRBJ2-7, with a possible D match to TRBD1 (5 bases). The read falls 1 residue short of the CDR3 end, and the missing part is taken from the germline J gene. V lost 1 base and J lost 3, with 7 bases in between. Germline V gives CDR1 SGHSA, CDR2 FRNQAP. CDR3 length equals 13 residues.

Only a few counts were recorded for this clone. The gene names here belong to mouse. The CDR3 end falls 1 residue outside the read, so it is completed with the germline J gene. The V gene is TRBV26, the J gene TRBJ2-7, with a possible D match to TRBD1 (6 bases). Germline CDR1 and CDR2: KGHPV and FQNQEV (reference sequence). The V gene lost 5 bases and the J gene lost 4 bases, with 9 bases spanning the gap. There are 12 residues in the CDR3. The sequenced CDR3 bases are TGTGCCAGCAGTGCGACAGGTTATGAACAGTAC. Protein product: CASSATGYEQY. The whole CDR3 sequence reads CASSATGYEQYF.

This clone has a handful of counts. Genes and germline are mouse. The DNA ends 1 residue before the CDR3 does, and the rest of the CDR3 is filled in from the germline J gene. The rearrangement joins TRBV3 to TRBJ1-2, with 9 bases that match TRBD1. This CDR3 contains 14 residues. Germline V gene data show CDR1 as SNHLY and CDR2 as FYNGKV (reference sequence). The V segment lost 3 bases and the J segment 2 bases; nucleotides outside the gene matches: 1. CDR3 in amino acids: CASSFGQGNSDYTF. Partial CDR3 DNA: TGTGCCAGCAGCTTCGGACAGGGGAACTCCGACTACACC.

Turning to this clone: Gene names and germline match the mouse. The CDR3 end is not reached by the read, which stops 1 residue before it; the germline J gene fills it in. V and J are TRBV26 and TRBJ2-5; no firm D call. From germline, CDR1 is KGHPV and CDR2 FQNQEV (reference sequence). CDR3 size: 11 residues. V was trimmed by 4 bases and J by 2 bases, leaving 1 base between them. CDR3 sequence reads: CASSPQDTQYF. The covered CDR3 bases are TGTGCCAGCAGTCCCCAAGACACCCAGTAC. Looking up the rest from reference TRBV26 and TRBJ2-5 gives the full variable domain: NSKVIQTPRYLVKGQGQKAKMRCIPEKGHPVVFWYQQNKNNEFKFLINFQNQEVLQQIDMTEKRFSAECPSNSPCSLEIQSSEAGDSALYLCASSPQDTQYFGPGTRLLVL.

Comment on this clone: These gene names are mouse names. The read is 1 residue too short to cover the CDR3 end, so that end is filled in from the germline J gene. V is TRBV5 and J is TRBJ2-4; D unresolved. The CDR3 loop spans 12 amino acids. The germline V gene has CDR1 LGHNA and CDR2 YNLKQL (reference sequence). V shed 3 bases and J shed 4 bases, with 5 bases lying between them. Incomplete CDR3 DNA: TGTGCCAGCAGCCATGACAAAAACACCTTGTAC. This gives the protein CASSHDKNTLY. The entire CDR3 protein reads CASSHDKNTLYF.

Remarks on this clone: Mouse gene names apply. The CDR3 end falls 1 residue outside the read, so it is completed with the germline J gene. This chain links TRBV3 with TRBJ2-2; D not resolved. Germline assignment: CDR1 SNHLY and CDR2 FYNGKV (reference sequence). There are 12 residues in the CDR3. The V end was cut by 5 bases, the J end by 3 bases, with 4 bases between. This chain's CDR3 is CASSRDTGQLYF. The CDR3 DNA, read in part, is TGTGCCAGCAGCCGGGACACCGGGCAGCTCTAC.

A word on this clone: Here the gene names and germline are mouse. The read ends 1 residue shy of where the CDR3 ends; the end is completed using the germline J gene. The rearrangement links TRBV23 to TRBJ1-1; the table's D call, TRBD1, was not checked against the DNA. CDR1 and CDR2 from the germline V gene are KGHTA and FQNQQP. The CDR3 spans 14 residues. The CDR3 region is CSSSQTGGNTEVFF. The DNA read from the CDR3 is TGCTCCAGCAGTCAGACAGGGGGTAACACAGAAGTCTTC.